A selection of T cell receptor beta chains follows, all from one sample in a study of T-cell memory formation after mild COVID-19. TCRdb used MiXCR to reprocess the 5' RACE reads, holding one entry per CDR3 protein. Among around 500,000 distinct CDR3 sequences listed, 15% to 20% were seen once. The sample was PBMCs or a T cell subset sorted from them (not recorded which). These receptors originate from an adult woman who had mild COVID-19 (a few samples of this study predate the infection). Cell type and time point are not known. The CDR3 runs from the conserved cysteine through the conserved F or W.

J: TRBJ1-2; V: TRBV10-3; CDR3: CAISVNPENYGYTF
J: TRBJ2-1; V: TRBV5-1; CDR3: CATSRLAGGFDEQFF
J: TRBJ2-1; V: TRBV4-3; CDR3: CASSQGNEQFF
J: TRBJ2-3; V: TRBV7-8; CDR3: CASSLPVVLASTGLFADTQYF
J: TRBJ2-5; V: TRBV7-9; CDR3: CASSWGHTETQYF
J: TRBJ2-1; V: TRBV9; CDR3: CASSEGGNEQFF
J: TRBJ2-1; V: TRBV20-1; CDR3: CSARGGPQAGTQTSYNEQFF
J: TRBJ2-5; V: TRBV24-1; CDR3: CATSEAPGTSRETQYF
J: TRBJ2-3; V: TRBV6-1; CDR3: CASSSPSGGLTDTQYF
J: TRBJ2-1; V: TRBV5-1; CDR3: CASSLSPLGGPYNEQFF
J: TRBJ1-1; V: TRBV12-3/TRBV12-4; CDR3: CASSLRSGMNTEAFF
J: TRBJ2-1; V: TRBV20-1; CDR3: CSAKLQGHYNEQFF
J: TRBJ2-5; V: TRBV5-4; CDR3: CASSLQGSYQETQYF
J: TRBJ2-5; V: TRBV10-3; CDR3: CAISESARVETQYF
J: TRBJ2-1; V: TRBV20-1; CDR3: CSAHPGTKKGEQFF
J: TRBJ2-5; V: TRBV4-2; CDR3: CASSQEFRGAGETQYF
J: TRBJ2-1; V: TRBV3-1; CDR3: CASAQGVWGYNEQFF
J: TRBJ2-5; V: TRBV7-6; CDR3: CASSDTGLAGAGETQYF
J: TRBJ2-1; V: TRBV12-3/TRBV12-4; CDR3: CDRALQGLPNEQFF
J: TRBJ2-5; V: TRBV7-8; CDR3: CASSLATWDRGETQYF
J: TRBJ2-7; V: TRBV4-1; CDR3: CASSQGLTGVVHEQYF
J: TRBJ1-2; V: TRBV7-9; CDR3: CASNGGTGSHGYTF
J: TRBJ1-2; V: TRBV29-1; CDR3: CSVGPGQGAGGYTF
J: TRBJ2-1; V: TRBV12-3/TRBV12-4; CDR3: CASSFGEGAQSSYNEQFF
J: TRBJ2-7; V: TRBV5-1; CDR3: CASSLQRAPYEQYF
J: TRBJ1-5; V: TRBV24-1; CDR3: CATSSPGAPQHF
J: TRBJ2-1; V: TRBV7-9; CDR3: CASSLASLRNEQFF
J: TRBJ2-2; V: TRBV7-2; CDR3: CASSARLVNTGELFF
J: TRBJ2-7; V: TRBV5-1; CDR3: CASTPGVGYEQYF
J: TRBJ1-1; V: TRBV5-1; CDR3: CASSLDGRGGTTQGLTEAFF
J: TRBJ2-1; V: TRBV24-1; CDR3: CATSDTKGGSYNEQFF
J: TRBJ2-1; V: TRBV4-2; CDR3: CASSQEGGGGMVDDEQFF
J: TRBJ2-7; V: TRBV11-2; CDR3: CASNPSGSSYEQYF
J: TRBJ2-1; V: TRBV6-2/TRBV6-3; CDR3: CASRNPQGGEQFF
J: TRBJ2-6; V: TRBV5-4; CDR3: CASRFQGAGANVLTF
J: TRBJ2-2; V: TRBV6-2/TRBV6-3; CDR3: CASRSYTNTGELFF
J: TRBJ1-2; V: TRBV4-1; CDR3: CASSQDEGTYGYTF
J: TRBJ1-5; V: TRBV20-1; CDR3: CSASPGAGSNQPQHF
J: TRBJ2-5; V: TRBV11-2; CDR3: CASSYSSGGWETQYF
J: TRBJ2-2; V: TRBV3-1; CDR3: CASSQERLRLAGGGELFF
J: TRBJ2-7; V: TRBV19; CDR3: CASTPTGAGSYEQYF
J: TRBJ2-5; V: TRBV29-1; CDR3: CSVEEGALQETQYF
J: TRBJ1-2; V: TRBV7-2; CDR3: CASSLIRMAGQGPPSYTF
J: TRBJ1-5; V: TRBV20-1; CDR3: CSARSTSGQVNQPQHF
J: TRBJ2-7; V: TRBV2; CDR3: CASSDPPSKHEQYF
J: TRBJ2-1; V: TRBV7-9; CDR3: CASIPKGRGQNEQFF
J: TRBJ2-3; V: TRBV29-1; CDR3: CSVWGLGGTQYF
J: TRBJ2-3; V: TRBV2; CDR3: CASCPRDTQYF
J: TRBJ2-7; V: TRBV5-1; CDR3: CASRENTHQGTYEQYF
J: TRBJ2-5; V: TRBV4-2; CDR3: CTSSQEGVGGFETQYF